What follows describes a single T cell receptor beta chain. The target antigen is unknown. This sample stems from a study of graft-versus-host responses after intestinal transplantation. TCRdb's copy holds only in-frame clones and misses some; the assay was immunoSEQ multiplex PCR. The repertoire holds some 88,000 clones, with more than 85% as singletons. The sequence derives from a human donor who received an intestinal transplant. This specimen consisted of unstimulated CD8+ T cells sorted from spleen or lymph node cells, obtained before intestinal transplant.

The CDR3 reads CASSGQDGNIQYF. CDR3 nucleotides: TGTGCCAGCAGTGGACAGGATGGAAACATTCAGTACTTC. The rearrangement links TRBV6-1 to TRBJ2-4; the D gene is possibly TRBD1 (6 bases). The CDR3 contains 13 residues. Germline values: CDR1 MNHNS, CDR2 SASEGT. V lost 4 bases and J lost 6, with 10 bases in between.